This entry lists 28 T cell receptor beta chains sequenced from one sample in a study of blood T cells in healthy people across ages. Next came a second PCR, run for about 7 to 12 cycles, which used a sample-barcoded 5' primer along with a J-beta primer mix. TCRdb passed the 5' RACE reads through MiXCR, listing each CDR3 protein once. The sample holds 1.5 million to 1.8 million distinct CDR3 sequences, 35% to 45% seen once. The sample taken for sequencing was blood. These receptors all stem from a woman younger than 35 in good health.

This CDR3 reads CASTKDRGSADTQYF. CDR3 bases: TGTGCCAGCACCAAAGACCGGGGTTCTGCAGATACGCAGTATTTT. This chain links TRBV6-4 with TRBJ2-3; possible D gene TRBD2, 5 bases. CDR3 length: 15 amino acids. CDR1 and CDR2 from the germline V gene are MRHNA and SNTAGT. V shed 7 bases and J shed 4 bases, with 18 bases lying between them.

The genes are TRBV4-3 and TRBJ1-2; 9 bases align to TRBD1. The CDR3 contains 15 residues. Germline V gene data show CDR1 as LGHNA and CDR2 as YSLEER. The trim removed 3 bases at V and 6 bases at J, leaving 8 bases unmatched. CDR3 protein: CASSHKQGAGDGYTF. DNA for the CDR3: TGCGCCAGCAGCCATAAACAGGGGGCGGGAGATGGCTACACCTTC.

This clonotype was detected a few times. The rearrangement joins TRBV25-1 to TRBJ2-7, with a tentative D call TRBD2 (6 bases). Looked up from germline, CDR1 is MGHDK and CDR2 is SYGVNS. This CDR3 contains 14 residues. Trimming pared 3 bases from V and 2 bases from J, leaving 11 bases between. CDR3 in DNA: TGTGCCAGCAGTGATTCAGGGACTCCCTACGAGCAGTACTTC. It translates to CASSDSGTPYEQYF.

The chain combines TRBV6-2 or TRBV6-3 with TRBJ2-5; TRBD2 matches at 10 bases. Germline loops: CDR1 MNHEY, CDR2 SVGEGT. The CDR3 has 17 amino acids. V trimming: 6 bases; J trimming: 0 bases; junction bases outside the gene matches: 10. CDR3: CASSRLLAGEYQETQYF. The DNA of the CDR3 is TGTGCCAGCAGCCGCCTTCTAGCGGGAGAGTACCAAGAGACCCAGTACTTC.

J is TRBJ2-3 and V is TRBV4-2; 11 positions match TRBD2. V dropped 2 bases and J dropped 0; count of bases not matched to a gene: 7. Germline V CDR1 and CDR2: LGHNA, YNFKEQ. The CDR3 has 18 residues. The CDR3 sequence: CASSQNPGLAASTDTQYF. In nucleotides, the CDR3 is TGTGCCAGCAGCCAAAATCCGGGACTAGCGGCGAGCACAGATACGCAGTATTTT.

This chain uses TRBV9 with TRBJ2-7; D is unclear. The V gene's germline CDR1 is SGDLS and CDR2 YYNGEE. This CDR3 spans 15 amino acids. V gave up 4 bases and J gave up 4 bases, with 18 bases separating them. The CDR3 loop reads CASSPQSSPGYEQYF. The CDR3 coding sequence is TGTGCCAGCAGCCCCCAAAGCTCACCAGGATACGAGCAGTACTTC.

The gene calls are TRBV7-9 and TRBJ1-5, with D unclear. The V end was cut by 3 bases, the J end by 4 bases, with 7 bases between. Germline V gives CDR1 SEHNR, CDR2 FQNEAQ (reference sequence). The CDR3 is made up of 13 amino acids. CDR3 sequence reads: CASSLNWNQPQHF. The CDR3, as DNA: TGTGCCAGCAGCTTGAACTGGAATCAGCCCCAGCATTTT.

This chain joins TRBV6-1 and TRBJ2-7, with 7 nucleotides matching TRBD2. J lost 4 bases, V lost 8 bases, and 8 bases had no gene match. Germline assignment: CDR1 MNHNS and CDR2 SASEGT. The CDR3 loop spans 13 amino acids. Here the CDR3 reads CASLGWEGYEQYF. The CDR3 DNA follows: TGTGCCAGCTTGGGTTGGGAGGGTTACGAGCAGTACTTC.

This clonotype was counted once. V and J are TRBV20-1 and TRBJ1-2, with 7 bases aligning to TRBD1. From germline, CDR1 is DFQATT and CDR2 SNEGSKA (reference sequence). The CDR3 extends over 11 amino acids. The V segment lost 7 bases and the J segment 2 bases; nucleotides outside the gene matches: 1. The CDR3 spells CSGGQNYGYTF. The CDR3 bases are TGCAGTGGGGGACAGAACTATGGCTACACCTTC.

This rearrangement joins TRBV3-1 to TRBJ2-1, with D possibly being TRBD2 (7 bases). With 0 bases removed from V and 13 bases from J, the gap between germline ends came to 13 bases. Germline assignment: CDR1 LGHDT and CDR2 YNNKEL (reference sequence). The CDR3 has 13 residues. The DNA for the CDR3 is TGTGCCAGCAGCCAAGATCAGGGGAGGGTCCAGTTCTTC. Protein: CASSQDQGRVQFF.

CDR3 amino acids: CASSRAWTSGYNEQFF. The CDR3 coding sequence is TGTGCCAGCAGCCGCGCGTGGACTAGCGGATACAATGAGCAGTTCTTC. This sequence joins TRBV7-9 and TRBJ2-1; 10 positions agree with TRBD2. This CDR3 spans 16 amino acids. The germline CDR1 and CDR2 sequences are SEHNR and FQNEAQ (reference sequence). With 5 bases clipped from V and 4 bases from J, the junction kept 8 bases outside the gene matches. The complete variable domain, with remaining parts taken from reference TRBV7-9 and TRBJ2-1, reads DTGVSQNPRHKITKRGQNVTFRCDPISEHNRLYWYRQTLGQGPEFLTYFQNEAQLEKSRLLSDRFSAERPKGSFSTLEIQRTEQGDSAMYLCASSRAWTSGYNEQFFGPGTRLTVL.

In its sample, this clonotype was seen a few times. The CDR3 sequence: CASRGLWNEQFF. The CDR3 nucleotides read TGCGCCAGCAGAGGCCTTTGGAATGAGCAGTTCTTC. V is TRBV5-1 and J is TRBJ2-1, with D uncertain. The CDR3 runs to 12 residues. Germline loops: CDR1 SGHRS, CDR2 YFSETQ. The V end was cut by 5 bases, the J end by 7 bases, with 10 bases between. The complete variable domain, with remaining parts taken from reference TRBV5-1 and TRBJ2-1, reads KAGVTQTPRYLIKTRGQQVTLSCSPISGHRSVSWYQQTPGQGLQFLFEYFSETQRNKGNFPGRFSGRQFSNSRSEMNVSTLELGDSALYLCASRGLWNEQFFGPGTRLTVL.

This clonotype was seen a handful of times. The chain uses TRBV4-1 and TRBJ2-1; a possible D gene is TRBD1 (6 bases). The germline CDR1 and CDR2 sequences are MGHRA and YSYEKL. V lost 6 bases and J lost 6, with 30 bases in between. This CDR3 spans 19 amino acids. In DNA, the CDR3 is TGCGCCAGCAGGCCTTACCCAGGGGTCTTAGGCCGGGTGGGCAATGAGCAGTTCTTC. Its protein product is CASRPYPGVLGRVGNEQFF.

This clonotype was picked up a small number of times. A much larger clone differs from this one at a single base, so this may be a read error. This rearrangement joins TRBV12-3 or TRBV12-4 to TRBJ2-5; the D gene is possibly TRBD2 (6 bases). This CDR3 is 14 amino acids long. The V gene lost 5 bases and the J gene lost 5 bases, with 15 bases spanning the gap. This CDR3 reads CASSERPGVETQYF. CDR3 DNA: TGTGCCAGCAGTGAACGTCCGGGAGTTGAGACCCAGTACTTC.

The chain couples TRBV28 to TRBJ2-3; possibly TRBD2 for D (5 bases). This CDR3 has 15 residues. Germline-derived CDR1 and CDR2 are MDHEN and SYDVKM. V shed 2 bases and J shed 2 bases, with 11 bases lying between them. The CDR3 loop is CASSLMRLPTDTQYF. DNA of the CDR3: TGTGCCAGCAGTTTAATGAGACTACCCACAGATACGCAGTATTTT.

This clonotype has only a few counts. The CDR3 DNA is TGCAGTGCTACACACCCCTCCTACGAGCAGTACTTC. Its protein product is CSATHPSYEQYF. The genes are TRBV20-1 and TRBJ2-7; D call uncertain. There are 12 residues in the CDR3. V was trimmed by 4 bases and J by 0 bases, leaving 7 bases between them. Germline V gene sequence: CDR1 DFQATT, CDR2 SNEGSKA (reference sequence).

The rearrangement joins TRBV12-3 or TRBV12-4 to TRBJ1-1; D is undetermined. The CDR3 covers 14 residues. V lost 6 bases and J lost 4, with 15 bases in between. This chain's CDR3 is CASRTKALVTEAFF. The CDR3 nucleotides read TGTGCCAGCAGGACTAAGGCGTTGGTCACTGAAGCTTTCTTT.

The sample holds one count of this clonotype. The rearrangement uses TRBV29-1 and TRBJ1-2; D uncertain. There are 14 residues in the CDR3. The germline V gene has CDR1 SQVTM and CDR2 ANQGSEA. With 0 bases removed from V and 4 bases from J, the gap between germline ends came to 12 bases. The CDR3 here is CSVEDFDTSYGYTF. CDR3 nucleotide sequence: TGCAGCGTTGAAGATTTTGATACTTCCTATGGCTACACCTTC.

There are many counts of this clonotype. This chain connects TRBV9 to TRBJ2-3; possibly TRBD1 for D (6 bases). The V end lost 4 bases, the J end lost 0 bases, and 12 bases lay between the germline ends. Germline CDR1 and CDR2: SGDLS and YYNGEE. CDR3 size: 15 residues. CDR3 region: CASSPGTTSTDTQYF. The DNA of the CDR3 is TGTGCCAGCAGCCCAGGGACAACTAGCACAGATACGCAGTATTTT.

This clonotype was observed a handful of times. This chain uses TRBV27 with TRBJ1-6, with a weak D call TRBD1 (6 bases). CDR3 length equals 15 residues. Germline values: CDR1 MNHEY, CDR2 SMNVEV (reference sequence). Trimming took 6 bases from V and 7 from J, leaving 16 bases between them. This CDR3 reads CASRPPWGGNSPLHF. The CDR3 nucleotides read TGTGCCAGCAGGCCTCCCTGGGGGGGCAATTCACCCCTCCACTTT.

With respect to this clonotype: Germline and junction disagree at one end, which may indicate a read error. The J gene is TRBJ1-1, the V gene TRBV7-3; D uncertain. The CDR3 totals 13 residues. Germline V gene data show CDR1 as SGHTA and CDR2 as FQGTGA. Here the CDR3 DNA reads TGTGCCTGCAGACTAAGGGCAGACACTGAAGCTTTCTTT. Amino acid sequence: CACRLRADTEAFF.

This clonotype came up a few times. The V and J genes are TRBV27 and TRBJ2-3, with 11 bases that match TRBD2. The germline CDR1 and CDR2 sequences are MNHEY and SMNVEV (reference sequence). The V and J ends lost 1 base and 2 bases, in that order; junction bases with no gene match: 5. The CDR3 spans 17 residues. CDR3 residues: CASSLLGTSGNTDTQYF. Here the CDR3 DNA reads TGTGCCAGCAGTTTATTAGGGACTAGCGGAAACACAGATACGCAGTATTTT.

The chain joins TRBV29-1 to TRBJ2-5; no clear D. This CDR3 contains 12 residues. The V gene's germline CDR1 is SQVTM and CDR2 ANQGSEA. V dropped 0 bases and J dropped 4 bases, with 6 bases sitting between them. The CDR3 coding sequence is TGCAGCGTTGAAGACATGACAGAGACCCAGTACTTC. It is translated as CSVEDMTETQYF.

The rearrangement uses TRBV6-2 or TRBV6-3 and TRBJ2-5; D is undetermined. The J call is doubtful: the DNA matches TRBJ2-7 better. CDR3 length: 15 residues. Germline CDR1 and CDR2: MNHEY and SVGEGT. The CDR3: CASSYWRWQSYEQYF. The DNA of the CDR3 is TGTGCCAGCAGTTACTGGCGGTGGCAAAGCTACGAGCAGTACTTC.

The V gene is TRBV6-5, the J gene TRBJ2-7; tentatively, D is TRBD2 (6 bases). The DNA end is a closer match to TRBJ2-5, so the J assignment may be wrong. The germline gives CDR1 MNHEY, CDR2 SVGAGI. The CDR3 extends over 15 amino acids. Written as DNA, the CDR3 is TGTGCCAGCAGTTACTCCCCGACTAGTCTGGAGACCCAGTACTTC. Residues: CASSYSPTSLETQYF.

The gene calls are TRBV6-2 or TRBV6-3 and TRBJ2-7; weak D call: TRBD1 (5 bases). V was cut by 6 bases and J by 9 bases, with 15 bases left in between. The length of the CDR3 is 12 residues. Germline-derived CDR1 and CDR2 are MNHEY and SVGEGT. CDR3 protein: CASSYGQNGQYF. The CDR3 region has the DNA TGTGCCAGCAGCTACGGACAAAACGGGCAGTACTTC.

J is TRBJ1-2 and V is TRBV6-6; 7 bases map to TRBD1. This CDR3 region has 14 residues. The germline V gene has CDR1 MNHNY and CDR2 SVGAGI (reference sequence). V dropped 2 bases and J dropped 6; count of bases not matched to a gene: 6. The CDR3 reads CASSYGQAGDGYTF. In DNA form, the CDR3 reads TGTGCCAGCAGTTACGGACAGGCGGGCGATGGCTACACCTTC.

A single count supports this clonotype. The chain links TRBV20-1 to TRBJ2-5, with D perhaps matching TRBD1 (7 bases). Germline assignment: CDR1 DFQATT and CDR2 SNEGSKA (reference sequence). V was clipped by 6 bases and J by 5 bases, with 16 bases between them. The CDR3 loop spans 13 amino acids. The chain's CDR3 is CSAPHRGLETQYF. The CDR3 DNA sequence: TGCAGTGCCCCCCACAGGGGACTGGAGACCCAGTACTTC.